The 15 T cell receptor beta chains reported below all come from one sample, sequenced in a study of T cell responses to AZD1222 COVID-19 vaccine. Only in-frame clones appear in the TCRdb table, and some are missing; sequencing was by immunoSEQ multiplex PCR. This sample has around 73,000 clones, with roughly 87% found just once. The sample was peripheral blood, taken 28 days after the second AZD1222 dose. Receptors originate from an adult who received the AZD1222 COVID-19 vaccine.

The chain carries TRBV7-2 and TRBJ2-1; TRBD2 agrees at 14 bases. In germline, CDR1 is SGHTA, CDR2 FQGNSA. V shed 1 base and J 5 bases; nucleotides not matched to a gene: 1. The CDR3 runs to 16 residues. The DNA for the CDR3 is TGTGCCAGCAGCTTAGGACTAGCGGGGGGGCACAATGAGCAGTTCTTC. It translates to CASSLGLAGGHNEQFF. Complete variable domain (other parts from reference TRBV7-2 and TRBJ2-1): GAGVSQSPSNKVTEKGKDVELRCDPISGHTALYWYRQSLGQGLEFLIYFQGNSAPDKSGLPSDRFSAERTGGSVSTLTIQRTQQEDSAVYLCASSLGLAGGHNEQFFGPGTRLTVL.

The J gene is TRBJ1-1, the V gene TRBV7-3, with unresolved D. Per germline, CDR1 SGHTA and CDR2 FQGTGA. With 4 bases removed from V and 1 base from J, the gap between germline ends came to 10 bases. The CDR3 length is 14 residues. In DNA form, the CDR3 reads TGTGCCAGCAGCTCCGGGGTCGCGAACACTGAAGCTTTCTTT. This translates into CASSSGVANTEAFF.

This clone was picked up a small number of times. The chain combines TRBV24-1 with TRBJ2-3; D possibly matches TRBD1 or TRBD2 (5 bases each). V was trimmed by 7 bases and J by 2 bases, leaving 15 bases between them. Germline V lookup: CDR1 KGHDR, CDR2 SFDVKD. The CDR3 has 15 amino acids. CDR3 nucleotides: TGTGCCACCAGCCACCGGGGCTCGACCACAGATACGCAGTATTTT. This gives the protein CATSHRGSTTDTQYF.

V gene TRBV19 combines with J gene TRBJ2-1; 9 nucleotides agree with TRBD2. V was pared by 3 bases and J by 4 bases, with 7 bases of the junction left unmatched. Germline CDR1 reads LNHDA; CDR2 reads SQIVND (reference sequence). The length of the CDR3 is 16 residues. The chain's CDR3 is CASSIILAGGYNEQFF. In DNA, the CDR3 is TGTGCCAGTAGTATCATCCTGGCGGGAGGGTACAATGAGCAGTTCTTC.

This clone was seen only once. CDR3 amino acids: CASTLIPGTHNEQFF. CDR3 coding DNA: TGTGCCAGCACTCTTATACCAGGGACCCACAATGAGCAGTTCTTC. This chain connects TRBV27 to TRBJ2-1; D may correspond to TRBD1 or TRBD2 (5 bases each). The germline gives CDR1 MNHEY, CDR2 SMNVEV (reference sequence). Trimming shortened V by 7 bases and J by 5 bases, and 18 bases separated the two germline ends. The CDR3 has 15 amino acids.

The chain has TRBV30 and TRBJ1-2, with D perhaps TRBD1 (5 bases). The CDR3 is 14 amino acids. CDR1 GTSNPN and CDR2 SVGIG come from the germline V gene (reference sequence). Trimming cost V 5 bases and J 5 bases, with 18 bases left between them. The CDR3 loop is CAWGQGEGAYGYTF. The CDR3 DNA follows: TGTGCCTGGGGTCAAGGGGAAGGCGCTTATGGCTACACCTTC.

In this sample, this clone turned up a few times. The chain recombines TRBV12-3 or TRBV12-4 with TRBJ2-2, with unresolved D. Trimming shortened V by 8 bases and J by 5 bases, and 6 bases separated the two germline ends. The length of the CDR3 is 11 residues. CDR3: CASGKTGELFF. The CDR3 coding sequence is TGTGCCAGCGGCAAAACCGGGGAGCTGTTTTTT.

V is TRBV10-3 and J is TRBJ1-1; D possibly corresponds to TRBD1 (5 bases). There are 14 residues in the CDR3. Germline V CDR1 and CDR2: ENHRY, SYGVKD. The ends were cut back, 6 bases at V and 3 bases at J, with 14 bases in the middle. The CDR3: CAISPRVRDTEAFF. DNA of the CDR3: TGTGCCATCAGCCCCAGGGTCCGAGACACTGAAGCTTTCTTT.

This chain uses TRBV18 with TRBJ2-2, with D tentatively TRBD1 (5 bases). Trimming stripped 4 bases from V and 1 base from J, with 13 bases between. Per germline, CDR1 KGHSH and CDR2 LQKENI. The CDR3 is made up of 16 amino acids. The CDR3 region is CASSLSTVGNTGELFF. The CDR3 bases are TGTGCCAGCTCACTCTCGACAGTTGGGAACACCGGGGAGCTGTTTTTT.

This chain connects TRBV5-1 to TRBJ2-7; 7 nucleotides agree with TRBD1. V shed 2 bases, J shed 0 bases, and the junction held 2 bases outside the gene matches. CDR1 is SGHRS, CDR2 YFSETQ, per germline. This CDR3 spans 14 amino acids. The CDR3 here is CASSLQGPSYEQYF. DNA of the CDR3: TGCGCCAGCAGCTTACAGGGGCCCTCCTACGAGCAGTACTTC. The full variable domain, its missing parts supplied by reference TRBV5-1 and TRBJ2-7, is KAGVTQTPRYLIKTRGQQVTLSCSPISGHRSVSWYQQTPGQGLQFLFEYFSETQRNKGNFPGRFSGRQFSNSRSEMNVSTLELGDSALYLCASSLQGPSYEQYFGPGTRLTVT.

The CDR3 here is CAWSFQGADTQYF. CDR3 DNA: TGTGCCTGGAGTTTTCAGGGGGCAGATACGCAGTATTTT. The gene calls are TRBV30 and TRBJ2-3, with 7 bases aligning to TRBD1. V shed 2 bases, J shed 4 bases, and the junction held 3 bases outside the gene matches. This CDR3 contains 13 residues. The V gene's germline CDR1 is GTSNPN and CDR2 SVGIG (reference sequence).

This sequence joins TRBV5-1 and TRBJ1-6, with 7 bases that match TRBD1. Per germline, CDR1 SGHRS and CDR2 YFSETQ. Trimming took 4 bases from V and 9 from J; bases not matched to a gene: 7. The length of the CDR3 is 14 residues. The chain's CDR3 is CASSEYRGTSPLHF. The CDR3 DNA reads TGCGCCAGCAGCGAATACAGGGGTACTTCACCCCTCCACTTT.

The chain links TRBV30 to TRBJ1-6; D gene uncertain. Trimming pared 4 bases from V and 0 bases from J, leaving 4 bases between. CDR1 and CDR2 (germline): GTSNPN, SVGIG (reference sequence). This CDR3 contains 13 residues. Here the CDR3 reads CAWISSYNSPLHF. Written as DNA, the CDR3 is TGTGCCTGGATCAGCTCCTATAATTCACCCCTCCACTTT.

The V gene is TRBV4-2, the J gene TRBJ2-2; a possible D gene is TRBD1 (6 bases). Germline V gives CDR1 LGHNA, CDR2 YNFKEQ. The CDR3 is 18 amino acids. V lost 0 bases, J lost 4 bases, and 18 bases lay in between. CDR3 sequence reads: CASSQDHLLLRGTGELFF. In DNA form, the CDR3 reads TGTGCCAGCAGCCAAGATCATCTGCTCCTCAGGGGCACCGGGGAGCTGTTTTTT.

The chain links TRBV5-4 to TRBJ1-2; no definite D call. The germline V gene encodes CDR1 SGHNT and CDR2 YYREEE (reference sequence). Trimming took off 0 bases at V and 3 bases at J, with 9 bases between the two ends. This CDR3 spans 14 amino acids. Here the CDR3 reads CASSLVQQDYGYTF. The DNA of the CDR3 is TGTGCCAGCAGCTTGGTCCAGCAGGACTATGGCTACACCTTC.